This T cell receptor (beta chain) was documented in a study of blood T cell repertoires in COVID-19. Only in-frame clones appear in the TCRdb table, and some are missing; sequencing was by immunoSEQ multiplex PCR. The profile shows about 12,000 clones, around 90% of them singletons. Trimming removed 3 bases at V and 8 bases at J, with 12 bases between. The germline V gene encodes CDR1 DFQATT and CDR2 SNEGSKA (reference sequence). This CDR3 is 12 amino acids long. This chain joins TRBV20-1 and TRBJ2-3; unclear D gene. This sequence originates from a woman aged 55 to 70 with active COVID-19. Sequenced: peripheral blood. The CDR3 DNA reads as TGCAGTGCTAGTGTGCGCGGCGGTACGCAGTATTTT. Amino acids: CSASVRGGTQYF.